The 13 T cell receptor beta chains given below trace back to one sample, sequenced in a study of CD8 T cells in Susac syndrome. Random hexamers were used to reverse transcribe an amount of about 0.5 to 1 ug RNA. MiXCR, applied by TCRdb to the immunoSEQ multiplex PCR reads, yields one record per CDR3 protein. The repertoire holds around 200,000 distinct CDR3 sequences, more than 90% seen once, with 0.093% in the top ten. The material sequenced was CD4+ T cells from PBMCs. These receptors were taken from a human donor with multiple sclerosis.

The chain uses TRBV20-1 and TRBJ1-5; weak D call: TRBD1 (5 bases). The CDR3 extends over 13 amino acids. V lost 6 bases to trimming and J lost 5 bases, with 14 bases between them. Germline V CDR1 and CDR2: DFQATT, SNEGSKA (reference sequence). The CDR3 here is CSASQGRDQPQHF. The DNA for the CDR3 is TGCAGTGCGTCCCAGGGCAGGGATCAGCCCCAGCATTTT.

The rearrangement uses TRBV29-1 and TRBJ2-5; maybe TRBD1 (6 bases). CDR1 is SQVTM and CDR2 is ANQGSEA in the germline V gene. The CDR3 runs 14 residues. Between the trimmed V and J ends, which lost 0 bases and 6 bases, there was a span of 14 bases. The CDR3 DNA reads TGCAGCGTTGAAGAGGGGGCCATACCAAAGACCCAGTACTTC. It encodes CSVEEGAIPKTQYF.

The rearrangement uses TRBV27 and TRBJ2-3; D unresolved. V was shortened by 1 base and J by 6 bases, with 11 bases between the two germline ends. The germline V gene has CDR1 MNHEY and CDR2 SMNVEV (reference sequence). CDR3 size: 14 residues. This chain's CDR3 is CASSLYRVGDTQYF. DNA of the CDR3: TGTGCCAGCAGTTTATACCGGGTGGGGGATACGCAGTATTTT.

CDR3 amino acids: CATSRGDSSPDTQYF. The CDR3 nucleotides read TGTGCCACCAGCAGAGGAGACAGTTCTCCAGATACGCAGTATTTT. This chain links TRBV15 with TRBJ2-3, with D possibly TRBD1 on 5 matching bases. The CDR3 runs to 15 residues. Looked up from germline, CDR1 is LNHNV and CDR2 is YYDKDF (reference sequence). Trimming stripped 1 base from V and 4 bases from J, with 12 bases between.

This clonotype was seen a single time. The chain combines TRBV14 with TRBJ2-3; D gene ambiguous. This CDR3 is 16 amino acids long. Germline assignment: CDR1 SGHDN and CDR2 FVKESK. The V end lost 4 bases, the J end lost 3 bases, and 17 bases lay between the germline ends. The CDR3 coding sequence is TGTGCCAGCAGCCCCTACCTCGCTCCGCGGACAGATACGCAGTATTTT. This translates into CASSPYLAPRTDTQYF.

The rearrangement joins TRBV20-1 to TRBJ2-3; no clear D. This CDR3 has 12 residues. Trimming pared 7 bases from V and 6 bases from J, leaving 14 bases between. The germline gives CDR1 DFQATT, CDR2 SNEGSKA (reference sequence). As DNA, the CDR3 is TGCAGTGGAACGGTAGAGTGGGATACGCAGTATTTT. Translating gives CSGTVEWDTQYF.

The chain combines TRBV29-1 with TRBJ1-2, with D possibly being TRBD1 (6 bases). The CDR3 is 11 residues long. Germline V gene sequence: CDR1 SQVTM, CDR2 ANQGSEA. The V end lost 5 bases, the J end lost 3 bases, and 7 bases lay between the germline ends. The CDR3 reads CSVQGHYGYTF. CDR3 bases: TGCAGCGTTCAGGGGCACTATGGCTACACCTTC.

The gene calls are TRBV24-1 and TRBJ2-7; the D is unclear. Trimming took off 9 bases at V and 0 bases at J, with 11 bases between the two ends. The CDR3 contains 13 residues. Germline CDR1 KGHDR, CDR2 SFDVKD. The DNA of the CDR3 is TGTGCCACCTCTTCGACGGACTCCTACGAGCAGTACTTC. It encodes CATSSTDSYEQYF.

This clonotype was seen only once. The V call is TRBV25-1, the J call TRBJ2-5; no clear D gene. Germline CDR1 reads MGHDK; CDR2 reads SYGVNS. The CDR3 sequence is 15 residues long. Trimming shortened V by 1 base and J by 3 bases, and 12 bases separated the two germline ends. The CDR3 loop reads CASSEWANPEETQYF. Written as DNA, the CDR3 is TGTGCCAGCAGTGAATGGGCAAACCCAGAAGAGACCCAGTACTTC.

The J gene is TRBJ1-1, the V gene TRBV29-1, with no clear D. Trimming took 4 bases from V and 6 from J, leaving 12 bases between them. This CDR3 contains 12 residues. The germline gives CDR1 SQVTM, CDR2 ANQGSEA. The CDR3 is CSVAHRQAEAFF. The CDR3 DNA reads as TGCAGCGTTGCGCATCGTCAGGCTGAAGCTTTCTTT.

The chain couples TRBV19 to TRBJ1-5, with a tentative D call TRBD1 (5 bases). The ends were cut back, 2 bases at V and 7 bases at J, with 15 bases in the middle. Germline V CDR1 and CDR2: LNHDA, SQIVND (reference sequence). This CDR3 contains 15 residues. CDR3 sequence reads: CASSITGQTQQPQHF. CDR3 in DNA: TGTGCCAGTAGTATAACGGGGCAGACCCAGCAGCCCCAGCATTTT.

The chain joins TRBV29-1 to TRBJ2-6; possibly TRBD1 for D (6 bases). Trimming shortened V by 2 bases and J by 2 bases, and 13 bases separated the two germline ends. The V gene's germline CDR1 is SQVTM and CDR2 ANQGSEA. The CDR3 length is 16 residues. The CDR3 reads CSVEKGQGPGANVLTF. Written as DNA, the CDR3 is TGCAGCGTTGAAAAGGGGCAGGGGCCTGGGGCCAACGTCCTGACTTTC.

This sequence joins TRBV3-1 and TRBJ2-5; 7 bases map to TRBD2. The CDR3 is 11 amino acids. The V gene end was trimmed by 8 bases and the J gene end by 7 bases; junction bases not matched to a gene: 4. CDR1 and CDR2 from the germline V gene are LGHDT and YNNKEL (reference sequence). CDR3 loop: CASERGGTQYF. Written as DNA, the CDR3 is TGTGCCAGCGAGCGGGGTGGGACCCAGTACTTC.